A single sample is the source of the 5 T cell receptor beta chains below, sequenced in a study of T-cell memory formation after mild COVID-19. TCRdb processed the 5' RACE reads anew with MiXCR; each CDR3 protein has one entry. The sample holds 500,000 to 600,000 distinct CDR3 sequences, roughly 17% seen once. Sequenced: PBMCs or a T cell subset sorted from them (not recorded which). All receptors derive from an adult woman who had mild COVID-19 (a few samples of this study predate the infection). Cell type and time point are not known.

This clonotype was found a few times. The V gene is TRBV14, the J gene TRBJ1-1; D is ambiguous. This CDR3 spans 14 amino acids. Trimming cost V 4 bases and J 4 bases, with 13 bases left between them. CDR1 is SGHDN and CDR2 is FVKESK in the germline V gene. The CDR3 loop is CASSPLLTGTEAFF. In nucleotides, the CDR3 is TGTGCCAGCAGCCCCCTTTTAACGGGCACTGAAGCTTTCTTT.

Here the CDR3 reads CSVRLGTGQETQYF. The DNA for the CDR3 is TGCAGCGTTCGATTGGGAACAGGACAAGAGACCCAGTACTTC. The chain couples TRBV29-1 to TRBJ2-5, with a weak D call TRBD1 (5 bases). The CDR3 loop spans 14 amino acids. V was cut by 5 bases and J by 2 bases, with 15 bases left in between. The V gene's germline CDR1 is SQVTM and CDR2 ANQGSEA.

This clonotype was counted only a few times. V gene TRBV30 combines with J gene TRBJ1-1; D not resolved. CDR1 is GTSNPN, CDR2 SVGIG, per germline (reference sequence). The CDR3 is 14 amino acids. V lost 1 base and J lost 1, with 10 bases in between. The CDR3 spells CAWSGLTPNTEAFF. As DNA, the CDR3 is TGTGCCTGGAGTGGGCTTACACCGAACACTGAAGCTTTCTTT.

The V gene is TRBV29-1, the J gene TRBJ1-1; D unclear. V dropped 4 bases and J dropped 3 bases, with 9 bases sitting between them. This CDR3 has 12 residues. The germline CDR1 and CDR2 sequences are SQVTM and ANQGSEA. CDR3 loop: CSVGPGYTEAFF. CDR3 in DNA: TGCAGCGTTGGGCCGGGGTACACTGAAGCTTTCTTT. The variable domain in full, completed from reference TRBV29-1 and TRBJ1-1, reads SAVISQKPSRDICQRGTSLTIQCQVDSQVTMMFWYRQQPGQSLTLIATANQGSEATYESGFVIDKFPISRPNLTFSTLTVSNMSPEDSSIYLCSVGPGYTEAFFGQGTRLTVV.

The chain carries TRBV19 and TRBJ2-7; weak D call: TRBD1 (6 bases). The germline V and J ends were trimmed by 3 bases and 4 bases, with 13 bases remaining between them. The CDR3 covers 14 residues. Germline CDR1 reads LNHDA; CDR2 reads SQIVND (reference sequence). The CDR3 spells CASSISQGTYEQYF. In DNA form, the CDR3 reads TGTGCCAGTAGTATTTCACAGGGTACGTACGAGCAGTACTTC.